The source of this T cell receptor beta chain is a study of cytomegalovirus exposure and HLA in healthy donors. Study in general: Findings of an earlier analysis included roughly 110 million unique TCR beta sequences from 200 million or so T cells.

CDR1 GTSNPN and CDR2 SVGIG come from the germline V gene (reference sequence). This CDR3 contains 14 residues. J was trimmed by 4 bases and V by 4 bases; bases with no gene match: 4. PCR amplification relied on 60 Vbeta primers (plus 13 Jbeta primers). Only in-frame clones appear in the TCRdb table, and some are missing; sequencing was by immunoSEQ multiplex PCR. There are around 100,000 clones in the sample; 79% occur only once, and under 3% lies in the top ten. For this clone: The antigen is undetermined.

Study-wide results and caveats: Researchers reported that a few CMV-associated chains were confirmed in vitro as CMV antigen-specific.

The receptor comes from a woman aged 18-29 years in good health and CMV-seropositive. Material for sequencing was PBMCs. The chain links TRBV30 to TRBJ2-3; 11 nucleotides line up with TRBD2. CDR3 amino acids: CAWNVAGGADTQYF. CDR3 nucleotides: TGTGCCTGGAACGTAGCGGGAGGGGCAGATACGCAGTATTTT.